The present entry profiles one T cell receptor (beta chain) with its context. Its antigen is unidentified. This entry comes from a study of beta chain features in type 1 diabetes. Every bit of the isolated RNA underwent reverse transcription, so sequencing read expressed TCRB transcripts. The protocol was immunoSEQ multiplex PCR, while the TCRdb copy is restricted to in-frame clones and leaves out a portion. The sample includes about 270,000 clones, approximately 15% of them seen just once. Study-wide results and limits: Here, the possible influence of HLA type (on TCRB rearrangement) remained unresolved. A possible short-template PCR bias applies equally to patients and controls. Within each of all four CD4+ subsets, Type 1 diabetes patients had TCRB CDR3s that were moderately but significantly shorter.

Germline CDR1 GTSNPN, CDR2 SVGIG (reference sequence). The length of the CDR3 is 12 residues. The ends were cut back, 8 bases at V and 12 bases at J, with 20 bases in the middle. The rearrangement joins TRBV30 to TRBJ2-1, with a weak D call TRBD1 (6 bases). The sample consisted of naive CD4+ T cells from blood. This receptor was obtained from a man aged 25 to 45 with type 1 diabetes. CDR3 protein: CAGTAGASVQFF. The CDR3 coding sequence is TGTGCCGGTACAGCAGGGGCCAGTGTGCAGTTCTTC.